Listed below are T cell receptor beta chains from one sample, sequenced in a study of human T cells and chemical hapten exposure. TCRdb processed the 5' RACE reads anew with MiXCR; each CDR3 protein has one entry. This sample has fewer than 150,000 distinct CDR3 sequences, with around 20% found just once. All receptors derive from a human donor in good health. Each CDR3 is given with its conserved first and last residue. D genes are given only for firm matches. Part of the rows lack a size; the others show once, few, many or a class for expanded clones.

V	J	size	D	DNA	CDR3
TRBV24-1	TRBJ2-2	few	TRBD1	TGTGCCACCAGCCACGGACAGGGAGGGCTGTTTTTT	CATSHGQGGLFF
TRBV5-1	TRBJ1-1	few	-	TGCGCCAGCAGCTTGGCAGCAGGGCTGAACACTGAAGCTTTCTTT	CASSLAAGLNTEAFF
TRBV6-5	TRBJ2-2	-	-	TGTGCCAGCAGTTACCAGAGCGGTTCGGGCACCGGGGAGCTGTTTTTT	CASSYQSGSGTGELFF
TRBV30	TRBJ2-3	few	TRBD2	TGTGCCTGGGGAGCTCCGGGACTAGCGGTTACAGATACGCAGTATTTT	CAWGAPGLAVTDTQYF
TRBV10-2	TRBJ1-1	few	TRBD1	TGCGCCAGCACGGGAGGGGGCGTGAACACTGAAGCTTTCTTT	CASTGGGVNTEAFF
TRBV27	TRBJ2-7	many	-	TGTGCCAGCAACCCACTCCCCGGGACCTCCTACGAGCAGTACTTC	CASNPLPGTSYEQYF
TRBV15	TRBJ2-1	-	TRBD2	TGTGCCACCAGCAGAGATCCCCCCGCGGGAGCGGATAATGAGCAGTTCTTC	CATSRDPPAGADNEQFF
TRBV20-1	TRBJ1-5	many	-	TGCAGTGCGTGTCTATCGGAAAATCAGCCCCAGCATTTT	CSACLSENQPQHF
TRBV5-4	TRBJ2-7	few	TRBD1	TGTGCCAGCAGGGCAAGGGACAGCACCTACGAGCAGTACTTC	CASRARDSTYEQYF
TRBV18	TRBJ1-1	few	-	TGTGCCAGCTCACCCCTGAGAGGGAACGGGGAAGCTTTCTTT	CASSPLRGNGEAFF
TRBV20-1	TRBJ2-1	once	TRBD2	TGCAGTGCTACAGGGACTAGCGGGAGCCATGAGCAGTTCTTC	CSATGTSGSHEQFF
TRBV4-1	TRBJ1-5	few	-	TGCGCCAGCAGCCAAGTTGGTAGCAATCAGCCCCAGCATTTT	CASSQVGSNQPQHF
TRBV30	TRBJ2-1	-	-	TGTGCTTTAACCACCGGGAGCGGAAACAATGAGCAGTTCTTC	CALTTGSGNNEQFF
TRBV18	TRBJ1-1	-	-	TGTGCCAGCTCACCCCATAGGGACACTGAAGCTTTCTTT	CASSPHRDTEAFF
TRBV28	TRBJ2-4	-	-	TGTGCCAGCGGTTCGAAACAGGGAGTGGTCAACATTCAGTACTTC	CASGSKQGVVNIQYF
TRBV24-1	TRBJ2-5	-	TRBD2	TGTGCCACCAGTGAGGGGAGGGGCGAGACCCAGTACTTC	CATSEGRGETQYF
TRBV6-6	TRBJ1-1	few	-	TGTGCCAGCCACCAACCCAACGCAGGGAACACTGAAGCTTTCTTT	CASHQPNAGNTEAFF
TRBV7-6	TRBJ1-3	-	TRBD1	TGTGCCAGCAGCTCTGTGACAGGGGGCTATGGAAACACCATATATTTT	CASSSVTGGYGNTIYF
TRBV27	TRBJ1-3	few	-	TGTGCCAGCATCACGGGCTTTCTTGGTTACCCTGGAAACACCATATATTTT	CASITGFLGYPGNTIYF
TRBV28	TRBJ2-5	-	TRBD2	TGTGCCAGCAGTTCCGGGACTAGCGGGAGGGCAGGAGAGACCCAGTACTTC	CASSSGTSGRAGETQYF
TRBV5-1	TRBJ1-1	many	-	TGCGCCAGCAGCCCGGACGTGTCCACTGAAGCTTTCTTT	CASSPDVSTEAFF
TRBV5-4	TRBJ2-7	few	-	TGTGCCAGCAGCCCCGGACAGAACTACGAGCAGTACTTC	CASSPGQNYEQYF
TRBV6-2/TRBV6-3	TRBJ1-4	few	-	TGTGCCAGCAGTTACTCGACTAGTGAGAATGAAAAACTGTTTTTT	CASSYSTSENEKLFF
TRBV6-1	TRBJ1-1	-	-	TGTGCCAGCAGTGGCATGGGCCCGAACACTGAAGCTTTCTTT	CASSGMGPNTEAFF
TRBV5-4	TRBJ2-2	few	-	TGTGCCAGCAGCTTGGACCGGACCGGGGAGCTGTTTTTT	CASSLDRTGELFF
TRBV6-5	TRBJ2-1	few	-	TGTGCCAGCACCAGAAGGGCCTCCTACAATGAGCAGTTCTTC	CASTRRASYNEQFF
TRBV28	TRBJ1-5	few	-	TGTGCCAGCAGTTTTTTGGGTACAAATCAGCCCCAGCATTTT	CASSFLGTNQPQHF
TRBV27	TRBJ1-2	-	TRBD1	TGTGCCAGCAGTTTAATGGGACAGGGGTCCATGGGCTACACCTTC	CASSLMGQGSMGYTF
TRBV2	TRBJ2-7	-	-	TGTGCCAGCTCCGGGACGAGCTCCTACGAGCAGTACTTC	CASSGTSSYEQYF
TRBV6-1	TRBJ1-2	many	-	TGTGCCAGCAGTGCAGGCGCGGGCGTCTATGGCTACACCTTC	CASSAGAGVYGYTF
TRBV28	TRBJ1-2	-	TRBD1	TGTGCCAGCACCAGGGGGGGGGGACAGCGTAACTATGGCTACACCTTC	CASTRGGGQRNYGYTF
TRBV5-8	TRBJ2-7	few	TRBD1	TGTGCCAGCAGCCCCAGGACAGGGACCCTACGGGAGCAGTACTTC	CASSPRTGTLREQYF
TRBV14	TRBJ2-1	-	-	TGTGCCAGCAGCCAAGACTTGGACAATGAGCAGTTCTTC	CASSQDLDNEQFF
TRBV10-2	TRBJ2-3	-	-	TGCGCCAGCAGGGAGGTGGCAGGGTCCATAACGCAGTATTTT	CASREVAGSITQYF
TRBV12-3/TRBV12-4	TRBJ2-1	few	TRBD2	TGTGCCAGCAGTCTAGCGGGAGGGTCGATTGAGCAGTTCTTC	CASSLAGGSIEQFF
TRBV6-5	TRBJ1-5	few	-	TGTGCCAGCAGTCCCCGGGGGGTTAGGCAGCCCCAGCATTTT	CASSPRGVRQPQHF
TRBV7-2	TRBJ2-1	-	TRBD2	TGTGCCAGCAGCCTAGCGGGAGGGTTTGATGAGCAGTTCTTC	CASSLAGGFDEQFF
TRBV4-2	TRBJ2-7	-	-	TGTGCCAGCACTTCCCCAGGGTCCGAGCAGTACTTC	CASTSPGSEQYF
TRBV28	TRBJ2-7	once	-	TGTGCCAGCAGTGCCGCCACCGCAGGTCCCCCCTACGAGCAGTACTTC	CASSAATAGPPYEQYF
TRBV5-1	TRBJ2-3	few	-	TGCGCCAGCAGCTTGGATGGTCGATCTAGCACAGATACGCAGTATTTT	CASSLDGRSSTDTQYF
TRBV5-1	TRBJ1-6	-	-	TGCGCCAGCAGCTTGGACTTTCAGGGGCCCCTCCACTTT	CASSLDFQGPLHF
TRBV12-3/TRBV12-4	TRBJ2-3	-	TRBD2	TGTGCCAGCAGTATTCCTCTAGCGGGAGGGCCAGATACGCAGTATTTT	CASSIPLAGGPDTQYF
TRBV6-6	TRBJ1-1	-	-	TGTGCCAGCAGCCCGGTGCGGGGAAGAGTGGACACTGAAGCTTTCTTT	CASSPVRGRVDTEAFF
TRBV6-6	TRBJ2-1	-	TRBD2	TGTGCCAGCCACTTCGCGGGAGCCCACAATGAGCAGTTCTTC	CASHFAGAHNEQFF